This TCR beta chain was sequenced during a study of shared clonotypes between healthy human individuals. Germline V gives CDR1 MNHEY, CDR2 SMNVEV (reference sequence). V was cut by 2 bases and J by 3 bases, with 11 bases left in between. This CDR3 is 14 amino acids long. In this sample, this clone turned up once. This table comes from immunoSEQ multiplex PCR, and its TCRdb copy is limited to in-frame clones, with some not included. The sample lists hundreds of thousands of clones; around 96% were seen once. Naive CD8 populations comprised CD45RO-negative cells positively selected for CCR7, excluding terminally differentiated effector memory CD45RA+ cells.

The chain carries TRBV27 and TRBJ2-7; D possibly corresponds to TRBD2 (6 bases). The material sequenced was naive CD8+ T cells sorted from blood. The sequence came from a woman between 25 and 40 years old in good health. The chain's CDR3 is CASSLIGSGYEQYF. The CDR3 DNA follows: TGTGCCAGCAGTTTAATAGGTAGCGGCTACGAGCAGTACTTC.